Listed here are 30 T cell receptor beta chains from one sample, sequenced in a study of cytomegalovirus exposure and HLA in healthy donors. PCR primers comprised 60 Vbeta and 13 Jbeta primers. Assay used: immunoSEQ multiplex PCR; TCRdb lists only in-frame clones, some missing. Found here are about 89,000 clones, roughly 79% of them singletons; the top ten hold about 1.4%. The specimen was PBMCs. Receptors were obtained from a male donor in good health and CMV-seronegative.

The chain employs TRBV4-3 and TRBJ1-6, with a possible D match to TRBD1 (5 bases). The germline gives CDR1 LGHNA, CDR2 YSLEER. The CDR3 has 15 residues. The V gene lost 0 bases and the J gene lost 9 bases, with 12 bases spanning the gap. In DNA form, the CDR3 reads TGCGCCAGCAGCCAAGATAGCAGGGAGGGTTCACCCCTCCACTTT. Translation gives CASSQDSREGSPLHF.

The genes are TRBV7-8 and TRBJ2-1, with 9 bases lining up with TRBD2. The CDR3 loop spans 17 amino acids. The junction had 7 bases not matched to a gene; V was cut back by 1 base and J by 3 bases. CDR1 SGHVS and CDR2 FQNEAQ come from the germline V gene. CDR3 nucleotides: TGTGCCAGCAGCTTAGAAGGAGCGGGGGGTTTCTACAATGAGCAGTTCTTC. It yields the protein CASSLEGAGGFYNEQFF.

CDR3 amino acids: CASSWRDREGYTF. The CDR3 DNA follows: TGTGCCAGCAGTTGGCGGGACAGGGAAGGCTACACCTTC. This chain joins TRBV6-5 and TRBJ1-2; 9 bases map to TRBD1. V lost 4 bases to trimming and J lost 8 bases; unmatched junction nucleotides: 5. The V gene's germline CDR1 is MNHEY and CDR2 SVGAGI. This CDR3 has 13 amino acids.

The chain links TRBV6-1 to TRBJ1-5; TRBD1 aligns across 9 bases. This CDR3 is 15 amino acids long. V gave up 1 base and J gave up 4 bases; unmatched junction bases: 2. Germline V gene data show CDR1 as MNHNS and CDR2 as SASEGT. CDR3 DNA sequence: TGTGCCAGCAGTGAAGGTGGGACAGGGAATCAGCCCCAGCATTTT. Its protein is CASSEGGTGNQPQHF.

The chain recombines TRBV7-2 with TRBJ1-3; D is possibly TRBD1 (6 bases). V was clipped by 5 bases and J by 0 bases, with 14 bases between them. The germline V gene has CDR1 SGHTA and CDR2 FQGNSA. The CDR3 has 16 residues. The CDR3 nucleotides read TGTGCCAGCAGCACGCAAGGACAGACCTCTGGAAACACCATATATTTT. As protein: CASSTQGQTSGNTIYF.

The V gene is TRBV6-6, the J gene TRBJ1-4, with D tentatively TRBD1 (5 bases). The V gene's germline CDR1 is MNHNY and CDR2 SVGAGI (reference sequence). Trimming shortened V by 1 base and J by 4 bases, and 10 bases separated the two germline ends. This CDR3 comprises 15 residues. The CDR3 DNA is TGTGCCAGCAGTTACTACCAGGGTCGTAATGAAAAACTGTTTTTT. Translated: CASSYYQGRNEKLFF.

The genes are TRBV5-1 and TRBJ2-7; 9 nucleotides align to TRBD1. Unmatched junction bases numbered 0, after V lost 3 bases and J lost 2 bases. Germline assignment: CDR1 SGHRS and CDR2 YFSETQ. This CDR3 comprises 13 residues. The CDR3 DNA reads as TGCGCCAGCAGCTGGACAGGGGCCTACGAGCAGTACTTC. This codes for CASSWTGAYEQYF.

The CDR3: CASSYSRQRYGYTF. Written as DNA, the CDR3 is TGTGCCAGCAGTTACTCGAGGCAGCGCTATGGCTACACCTTC. The rearrangement links TRBV6-5 to TRBJ1-2; D not resolved. The CDR3 runs 14 residues. V lost 0 bases, J lost 4 bases, and 9 bases lay in between. CDR1 is MNHEY and CDR2 is SVGAGI in the germline V gene.

V gene TRBV6-5 combines with J gene TRBJ2-7, with D unclear. Germline CDR1 and CDR2: MNHEY and SVGAGI. The V end was cut by 6 bases, the J end by 3 bases, with 15 bases between. The CDR3 spans 14 residues. CDR3 residues: CASSSDPNSYEQYF. The CDR3 bases are TGTGCCAGCAGCTCCGACCCTAACAGCTACGAGCAGTACTTC.

V usage is TRBV6-1 and J usage is TRBJ1-1, with D maybe TRBD1 (5 bases). Germline V gene data show CDR1 as MNHNS and CDR2 as SASEGT. The CDR3 consists of 14 residues. Trimming cost V 2 bases and J 8 bases, with 15 bases left between them. DNA of the CDR3: TGTGCCAGCAGTGAATCGGGCCTTGGGGGGGAAGCTTTCTTT. This codes for CASSESGLGGEAFF.

The chain uses TRBV5-6 and TRBJ1-2; maybe TRBD1 (6 bases). The V end lost 4 bases, the J end lost 2 bases, and 15 bases lay between the germline ends. The CDR3 extends over 15 amino acids. The V gene's germline CDR1 is SGHDT and CDR2 YYEEEE. The CDR3 reads CASSPGGRANYGYTF. The CDR3 DNA sequence: TGTGCCAGCAGCCCGGGGGGCAGGGCGAACTATGGCTACACCTTC. The whole variable domain, filled in from reference TRBV5-6 and TRBJ1-2, reads DAGVTQSPTHLIKTRGQQVTLRCSPKSGHDTVSWYQQALGQGPQFIFQYYEEEERQRGNFPDRFSGHQFPNYSSELNVNALLLGDSALYLCASSPGGRANYGYTFGSGTRLTVV.

This clone showed up just a few times. V gene TRBV6-5 combines with J gene TRBJ2-7, with TRBD1 identical over 7 bases. There are 14 residues in the CDR3. V lost 8 bases to trimming and J lost 0 bases; unmatched junction nucleotides: 7. Germline CDR1 MNHEY, CDR2 SVGAGI. The CDR3 nucleotides read TGTGCCAGCTCAGACAGGGCTTACTCCTACGAGCAGTACTTC. This encodes CASSDRAYSYEQYF.

The gene calls are TRBV6-5 and TRBJ2-6; no clear D gene. This CDR3 region has 15 residues. Germline V gene lookup returns CDR1 MNHEY and CDR2 SVGAGI. V was cut by 2 bases and J by 0 bases, with 5 bases left in between. As DNA, the CDR3 is TGTGCCAGCAGTTACCAGGCCTCTGGGGCCAACGTCCTGACTTTC. Its translation: CASSYQASGANVLTF.

The chain employs TRBV9 and TRBJ2-1; 7 bases are a match to TRBD2. Losses at the gene ends were 0 bases for V and 1 base for J; bases not matched to a gene: 7. The CDR3 spans 17 residues. The germline gives CDR1 SGDLS, CDR2 YYNGEE. CDR3 loop: CASSVGWGGSSYNEQFF. The CDR3 DNA reads TGTGCCAGCAGCGTAGGTTGGGGGGGTTCGTCCTACAATGAGCAGTTCTTC.

This clone was recorded a few times. The chain is built from TRBV19 and TRBJ2-3, with 8 bases fitting TRBD2. CDR1 and CDR2 (germline): LNHDA, SQIVND (reference sequence). Trimming took 6 bases from V and 6 from J; bases not matched to a gene: 17. The CDR3 extends over 17 amino acids. Here the CDR3 reads CASSPPGTRGGVDTQYF. CDR3 nucleotides: TGTGCCAGTAGCCCGCCCGGGACTAGGGGGGGCGTGGATACGCAGTATTTT.

The chain recombines TRBV29-1 with TRBJ1-1; TRBD1 is a possible D gene (6 bases). The length of the CDR3 is 12 residues. Germline V gene data show CDR1 as SQVTM and CDR2 as ANQGSEA. V lost 6 bases and J 6 bases, leaving 14 bases between the germline ends. CDR3 sequence (DNA): TGCAGCGTGATACAGGGAAGGGCTGAAGCTTTCTTT. Its protein is CSVIQGRAEAFF.

This clone was observed a single time. The chain is built from TRBV2 and TRBJ1-1; no clear D gene. CDR1 SNHLY and CDR2 FYNNEI come from the germline V gene. The CDR3 totals 10 residues. The V gene lost 9 bases and the J gene lost 4 bases, with 6 bases spanning the gap. CDR3 DNA sequence: TGTGCCAGTCGGGGCACTGAAGCTTTCTTT. Protein: CASRGTEAFF.

The CDR3 coding sequence is TGCGCCAGCAGTGAGTTGGACACAAATCAGCCCCAGCATTTT. This codes for CASSELDTNQPQHF. The chain joins TRBV10-2 to TRBJ1-5; tentative D call: TRBD1 (5 bases). The CDR3 is 14 residues long. Germline-derived CDR1 and CDR2 are WSHSY and SAAADI. Trimming cost V 1 base and J 4 bases, with 8 bases left between them.

V gene TRBV5-1 combines with J gene TRBJ1-2; possibly TRBD1 for D (6 bases). The ends were cut back, 4 bases at V and 4 bases at J, with 14 bases in the middle. Germline-derived CDR1 and CDR2 are SGHRS and YFSETQ. The CDR3 covers 14 residues. The CDR3 protein is CASSREGQTYGYTF. In DNA, the CDR3 is TGCGCCAGCAGCAGAGAAGGACAGACCTATGGCTACACCTTC.

The rearrangement uses TRBV5-6 and TRBJ1-2; D is possibly TRBD1 (6 bases). The CDR3 covers 12 residues. The ends were cut back, 4 bases at V and 7 bases at J, with 11 bases in the middle. Germline CDR1 and CDR2: SGHDT and YYEEEE. The CDR3 region has the DNA TGTGCCAGCAGCCCGGACAGTGCTGGCTACACCTTC. It encodes CASSPDSAGYTF.

The chain carries TRBV9 and TRBJ2-1; 8 bases are shared with TRBD1. J was trimmed by 5 bases and V by 3 bases; bases with no gene match: 1. CDR3 length: 13 amino acids. In germline, CDR1 is SGDLS, CDR2 YYNGEE. CDR3 residues: CASSGTGHNEQFF. In nucleotides, the CDR3 is TGTGCCAGCAGCGGGACAGGGCACAATGAGCAGTTCTTC.

The chain recombines TRBV30 with TRBJ2-5, with 10 bases lining up with TRBD1. The ends lost 2 bases at V and 1 base at J; junction bases unmatched: 7. The CDR3 is made up of 16 amino acids. The germline CDR1 and CDR2 sequences are GTSNPN and SVGIG (reference sequence). CDR3 coding DNA: TGTGCCTGGAGTTCTAGGACAGGGGGACGCCAAGAGACCCAGTACTTC. This gives the protein CAWSSRTGGRQETQYF.

The chain combines TRBV19 with TRBJ2-2; 8 bases agree with TRBD2. The CDR3 sequence is 16 residues long. The V gene end was trimmed by 5 bases and the J gene end by 5 bases; junction bases not matched to a gene: 10. CDR1 and CDR2 (germline): LNHDA, SQIVND (reference sequence). The CDR3 region has the DNA TGTGCCAGTAGTGCATACCCCCCTAGCGGGACCGGGGAGCTGTTTTTT. Amino acid sequence: CASSAYPPSGTGELFF.

The CDR3 DNA follows: TGTGCCAGCAGTTCCCAAGGACAGGGGGTAAGAGATACGCAGTATTTT. Protein sequence: CASSSQGQGVRDTQYF. This chain uses TRBV28 with TRBJ2-3; 10 nucleotides match TRBD1. The germline V gene encodes CDR1 MDHEN and CDR2 SYDVKM. Trimming at V came to 4 bases and at J to 5 bases, leaving 9 bases not matched to a gene. This CDR3 contains 16 residues.

This chain links TRBV7-2 with TRBJ2-7; D may be TRBD1 (7 bases). V was trimmed by 1 base and J by 0 bases, leaving 13 bases between them. CDR3 length equals 16 residues. Germline loops: CDR1 SGHTA, CDR2 FQGNSA. The DNA for the CDR3 is TGTGCCAGCAGCTTAGGGGCAGGGGGGAGCTCCTACGAGCAGTACTTC. Its protein is CASSLGAGGSSYEQYF.

The gene calls are TRBV9 and TRBJ2-5; no clear D. CDR3 size: 14 residues. The V end lost 0 bases, the J end lost 1 base, and 7 bases lay between the germline ends. CDR1 SGDLS and CDR2 YYNGEE come from the germline V gene. The CDR3 spells CASSVGAAQETQYF. The CDR3 DNA sequence: TGTGCCAGCAGCGTAGGTGCGGCCCAAGAGACCCAGTACTTC.

This clone was seen a single time. The CDR3 region is CASSQVNSGNTIYF. For the CDR3, the DNA is TGCGCCAGCAGCCAAGTAAACTCTGGAAACACCATATATTTT. The chain is built from TRBV4-3 and TRBJ1-3; no clear D. In germline, CDR1 is LGHNA, CDR2 YSLEER. Trimming removed 1 base at V and 0 bases at J, with 4 bases between. The CDR3 totals 14 residues.

The chain employs TRBV27 and TRBJ2-7, with 8 positions matching TRBD1. The CDR3 totals 12 residues. Germline V CDR1 and CDR2: MNHEY, SMNVEV (reference sequence). J gave up 12 bases and V 6 bases, and 10 bases lay outside the gene matches. This CDR3 reads CASSRDRSVSYF. In nucleotides, the CDR3 is TGTGCCAGCAGCCGGGACAGGTCCGTCTCGTACTTC.

The chain carries TRBV7-6 and TRBJ2-7; 7 bases line up with TRBD1. V shed 3 bases and J 3 bases; nucleotides not matched to a gene: 8. From germline, CDR1 is SGHVS and CDR2 FNYEAQ. CDR3 length equals 15 residues. The CDR3 reads CASSFRQGDLYEQYF. As DNA, the CDR3 is TGTGCCAGCAGCTTCCGACAGGGTGACCTCTACGAGCAGTACTTC.

J is TRBJ1-2 and V is TRBV18, with a weak D call TRBD1 (5 bases). Looked up from germline, CDR1 is KGHSH and CDR2 is LQKENI. The CDR3 totals 18 residues. The V end lost 3 bases, the J end lost 4 bases, and 24 bases lay between the germline ends. The CDR3 coding sequence is TGTGCCAGCTCACCCCTACTCAGGGCACGGTTACCAATCTATGGCTACACCTTC. It encodes CASSPLLRARLPIYGYTF.